The 31 T cell receptor beta chains below were found in one sample sequenced in a study of regulatory T cells in long-lasting Graves disease. According to the study, TCR beta libraries were built with iRepertoire HTBI primers and CDR3-region Arm-PCR. TCRdb re-analysed the multiplex PCR reads in MiXCR, keeping a single row per CDR3 protein. Of about 560,000 distinct CDR3 sequences in the sample, around 16% are singletons; the top ten hold about 12%. Time point here: newly diagnosed GD, antithyroid drugs for less than 3 months. PBMC RNA was the source of the TCR library. These records were also assigned to another study, of T cells in Graves' hyperthyroidism and ophthalmopathy.

The specimen comprised peripheral blood mononuclear cells (PBMCs), sampled at new diagnosis, from a patient treated with antithyroid drugs. The receptors come from a man between 18 and 29 years old with Graves disease.

The chain has TRBV12-5 and TRBJ2-1, with D perhaps matching TRBD1 (5 bases). V lost 5 bases to trimming and J lost 8 bases, with 13 bases between them. The CDR3 consists of 13 residues. The germline gives CDR1 LGHNT, CDR2 FRNRAP. DNA of the CDR3: TGTGCTAGTGGTCCGGCAGGGCTCGATGAGCAGTTCTTC. As protein: CASGPAGLDEQFF.

The chain has TRBV12-5 and TRBJ2-1; D might be TRBD1 (6 bases). Between the trimmed V and J ends, which lost 6 bases and 10 bases, there was a span of 10 bases. The CDR3 consists of 11 residues. CDR1 LGHNT and CDR2 FRNRAP come from the germline V gene. CDR3 in amino acids: CASGPGTEQFF. The CDR3, as DNA: TGTGCTAGTGGCCCAGGGACAGAGCAGTTCTTC. Complete variable domain (other parts from reference TRBV12-5 and TRBJ2-1): DARVTQTPRHKVTEMGQEVTMRCQPILGHNTVFWYRQTMMQGLELLAYFRNRAPLDDSGMPKDRFSAEMPDATLATLKIQPSEPRDSAVYFCASGPGTEQFFGPGTRLTVL.

This clonotype was detected ten times or more. The chain combines TRBV20-1 with TRBJ1-5; D is perhaps TRBD1 (5 bases). There are 15 residues in the CDR3. Germline assignment: CDR1 DFQATT and CDR2 SNEGSKA (reference sequence). V lost 2 bases and J lost 4, with 15 bases in between. The CDR3, as DNA: TGCAGTGCTAGAAGGACGGGGACCGTTAATCAGCCCCAGCATTTT. Its protein product is CSARRTGTVNQPQHF.

In its sample, this clonotype was seen many times. The CDR3 loop is CASRGGGGDAEAFF. The CDR3 coding sequence is TGTGCCAGCAGAGGGGGAGGGGGCGATGCTGAAGCTTTCTTT. The chain couples TRBV2 to TRBJ1-1; 7 positions match TRBD1. The CDR3 is made up of 14 amino acids. V lost 6 bases to trimming and J lost 6 bases; unmatched junction nucleotides: 10. In germline, CDR1 is SNHLY, CDR2 FYNNEI.

The V and J genes are TRBV7-9 and TRBJ2-3; a possible D gene is TRBD1 (5 bases). The CDR3 is 15 amino acids. V was cut by 3 bases and J by 0 bases, with 10 bases left in between. CDR1 is SEHNR, CDR2 FQNEAQ, per germline (reference sequence). CDR3 sequence: CASSLWGRSTDTQYF. The CDR3 DNA follows: TGTGCCAGCAGCTTGTGGGGCCGAAGCACAGATACGCAGTATTTT.

The J gene is TRBJ2-5, the V gene TRBV5-4, with 8 bases matching TRBD2. J was trimmed by 5 bases and V by 7 bases; bases with no gene match: 13. Germline loops: CDR1 SGHNT, CDR2 YYREEE (reference sequence). The CDR3 has 15 amino acids. CDR3 nucleotide sequence: TGTGCCAGCGGGAGCGGGGGCGGGAGAGGCGAGACCCAGTACTTC. Protein: CASGSGGGRGETQYF.

This clonotype was found many times. This CDR3 is CASSLSRASDTQYF. The CDR3 DNA reads as TGCGCCAGCAGCTTGAGCAGGGCCTCAGATACGCAGTATTTT. V is TRBV5-1 and J is TRBJ2-3; D is possibly TRBD1 (5 bases). V gave up 1 base and J gave up 4 bases, with 10 bases separating them. There are 14 residues in the CDR3. CDR1 is SGHRS and CDR2 is YFSETQ in the germline V gene.

This chain joins TRBV6-2 or TRBV6-3 and TRBJ2-3, with D perhaps matching TRBD2 (7 bases). CDR1 MNHEY and CDR2 SVGEGT come from the germline V gene. The CDR3 runs to 14 residues. V gave up 10 bases and J gave up 2 bases, with 16 bases separating them. The CDR3 bases are TGTGCCAACTCGAAGCGGGACACCACAGATACGCAGTATTTT. It codes for CANSKRDTTDTQYF.

In this sample, this clonotype turned up once. DNA for the CDR3: TGTGCCAGCAGTGAGTATGAAGGGAACATTCAGTACTTC. It yields the protein CASSEYEGNIQYF. J is TRBJ2-4 and V is TRBV2; D remains ambiguous. In germline, CDR1 is SNHLY, CDR2 FYNNEI. The CDR3 totals 13 residues. V was pared by 3 bases and J by 7 bases, with 10 bases between.

This clonotype appeared many times. The V gene is TRBV5-1, the J gene TRBJ1-4; 9 bases are a match to TRBD1. The CDR3 totals 14 residues. From germline, CDR1 is SGHRS and CDR2 YFSETQ. V trimming: 0 bases; J trimming: 7 bases; junction bases outside the gene matches: 1. As DNA, the CDR3 is TGCGCCAGCAGCTTGGAGGGACAGGGTGAAAAACTGTTTTTT. The encoded protein is CASSLEGQGEKLFF. The full variable domain, rest sourced from reference TRBV5-1 and TRBJ1-4, is KAGVTQTPRYLIKTRGQQVTLSCSPISGHRSVSWYQQTPGQGLQFLFEYFSETQRNKGNFPGRFSGRQFSNSRSEMNVSTLELGDSALYLCASSLEGQGEKLFFGSGTQLSVL.

This clonotype was seen ten or more times. The V gene is TRBV11-3, the J gene TRBJ2-1; TRBD1 aligns across 7 bases. The CDR3 is made up of 16 amino acids. V lost 1 base and J lost 6; bases outside the gene matches: 9. Germline CDR1 is SGHNT and CDR2 is YENEEA. CDR3 sequence reads: CASSLVSGQDGNEQFF. In nucleotides, the CDR3 is TGTGCCAGCAGCTTAGTTTCCGGACAGGACGGCAATGAGCAGTTCTTC.

This rearrangement joins TRBV7-2 to TRBJ2-1; 11 nucleotides line up with TRBD2. The germline CDR1 and CDR2 sequences are SGHTA and FQGNSA. CDR3 size: 17 residues. Trimming at V came to 2 bases and at J to 5 bases, leaving 8 bases not matched to a gene. The CDR3, as DNA: TGTGCCAGCAGCTTACCTCGGACTAGCGGGTGGGACAATGAGCAGTTCTTC. Translated: CASSLPRTSGWDNEQFF.

This clonotype was detected a few times. The V call is TRBV18, the J call TRBJ1-2, with a tentative D call TRBD1 (5 bases). The CDR3 extends over 15 amino acids. Trimming took 0 bases from V and 11 from J, leaving 19 bases between them. Looked up from germline, CDR1 is KGHSH and CDR2 is LQKENI. This CDR3 is CASSPPTALGGMYTF. The CDR3 coding sequence is TGTGCCAGCTCACCACCAACCGCCCTCGGGGGAATGTACACCTTC.

This clonotype appeared a few times. The chain recombines TRBV6-1 with TRBJ2-3; D is possibly TRBD1 (5 bases). The germline CDR1 and CDR2 sequences are MNHNS and SASEGT. This CDR3 region has 15 residues. Trimming removed 4 bases from V and 0 bases from J, with 11 bases in between. CDR3: CASSVGQWSTDTQYF. CDR3 bases: TGTGCCAGCAGTGTGGGGCAGTGGAGCACAGATACGCAGTATTTT.

The rearrangement links TRBV10-3 to TRBJ1-3; D uncertain. V shed 5 bases and J shed 3 bases, with 8 bases lying between them. From germline, CDR1 is ENHRY and CDR2 SYGVKD. The CDR3 loop spans 13 amino acids. The CDR3 nucleotides read TGTGCCATCAGTCTGAGGGTTGGAAACACCATATATTTT. This gives the protein CAISLRVGNTIYF.

The V call is TRBV2, the J call TRBJ2-3; 12 nucleotides agree with TRBD2. The trim removed 6 bases at V and 2 bases at J, leaving 18 bases unmatched. The CDR3 has 20 amino acids. Per the germline V gene, CDR1 is SNHLY and CDR2 is FYNNEI. CDR3 sequence: CASSSRRLAGAPITTDTQYF. The CDR3 DNA reads TGTGCCAGCAGCTCACGCCGACTAGCGGGAGCACCTATAACCACAGATACGCAGTATTTT.

The J gene is TRBJ2-2, the V gene TRBV12-3 or TRBV12-4; possible D gene TRBD1, 6 bases. The CDR3 covers 16 residues. V was pared by 7 bases and J by 6 bases, with 21 bases between. CDR3 bases: TGTGCCAGCACCCGGTCGGGCAGGGGAATTGCCGGGGAGCTGTTTTTT. Translated, it gives CASTRSGRGIAGELFF.

This clonotype was recorded only once. A much larger clone sits a single nucleotide away, making a read error possible. The chain links TRBV7-9 to TRBJ2-1; 10 bases line up with TRBD1. The CDR3 contains 12 residues. Germline V gives CDR1 SEHNR, CDR2 FQNEAQ (reference sequence). The CDR3 nucleotides are TGTGTCAGCAGCCCCGGAGGGACAGGGGTATTCTTC. Translated: CVSSPGGTGVFF.

This clonotype was observed at least ten times. The chain uses TRBV27 and TRBJ1-1; tentatively, D is TRBD1 (6 bases). V lost 3 bases and J 4 bases, leaving 12 bases between the germline ends. CDR1 is MNHEY, CDR2 SMNVEV, per germline (reference sequence). This CDR3 is built from 14 residues. The CDR3 nucleotides read TGTGCCAGCAGTTTCTCCCAGGGGATCACTGAAGCTTTCTTT. Its protein product is CASSFSQGITEAFF.

CDR3: CASSSRTSGSLNEQFF. CDR3 in DNA: TGCGCCAGCAGCTCGCGGACTAGCGGGAGTTTAAATGAGCAGTTCTTC. The chain employs TRBV4-1 and TRBJ2-1; TRBD2 matches at 13 bases. Trimming cost V 5 bases and J 7 bases; bases outside gene matches: 8. Germline V lookup: CDR1 MGHRA, CDR2 YSYEKL. This CDR3 has 16 residues.

This clonotype turned up a few times. The chain uses TRBV15 and TRBJ1-4; D gene unclear. This CDR3 has 14 residues. V was pared by 0 bases and J by 16 bases, with 18 bases between. Germline assignment: CDR1 LNHNV and CDR2 YYDKDF (reference sequence). CDR3 DNA: TGTGCCACCAGCAGAGATGATGGACCCAGAGTTCCGTTTTTT. It is translated as CATSRDDGPRVPFF.

This sequence joins TRBV4-1 and TRBJ1-1; D gene unclear. The germline V and J ends were trimmed by 0 bases and 0 bases, with 8 bases remaining between them. The germline V gene has CDR1 MGHRA and CDR2 YSYEKL. The CDR3 length is 15 residues. The CDR3 here is CASSQDGGLNTEAFF. The CDR3 DNA is TGCGCCAGCAGCCAAGACGGCGGGCTGAACACTGAAGCTTTCTTT.

This clonotype appeared many times. The gene calls are TRBV5-1 and TRBJ2-5, with 10 bases that match TRBD2. This CDR3 contains 16 residues. Trimming removed 5 bases from V and 5 bases from J; junction bases left unmatched: 12. From germline, CDR1 is SGHRS and CDR2 YFSETQ. The CDR3: CASSPSAGGPRETQYF. CDR3 DNA sequence: TGCGCCAGCAGTCCTTCAGCGGGAGGGCCTAGGGAGACCCAGTACTTC.

In this sample, this clonotype turned up many times. The genes are TRBV11-2 and TRBJ2-7; D perhaps matches TRBD2 (5 bases). Between the trimmed V and J ends, which lost 5 bases and 4 bases, there was a span of 15 bases. Germline-derived CDR1 and CDR2 are SGHAT and FQNNGV. The length of the CDR3 is 14 residues. In DNA form, the CDR3 reads TGTGCCAGCAGCCCCCCGGGATCCTCGTACGAGCAGTACTTC. Translated, it gives CASSPPGSSYEQYF.

This clonotype was seen a handful of times. This sequence joins TRBV3-1 and TRBJ2-3; no clear D. CDR3 length: 14 residues. The germline V gene has CDR1 LGHDT and CDR2 YNNKEL (reference sequence). V was trimmed by 3 bases and J by 1 base, leaving 8 bases between them. CDR3 coding DNA: TGTGCCAGCAGCCACAATGCAGGCACAGATACGCAGTATTTT. Translating it yields CASSHNAGTDTQYF.

The chain couples TRBV27 to TRBJ2-5, with D maybe TRBD1 (6 bases). Germline CDR1 MNHEY, CDR2 SMNVEV (reference sequence). Trimming took off 3 bases at V and 1 base at J, with 12 bases between the two ends. This CDR3 has 15 amino acids. Written as DNA, the CDR3 is TGTGCCAGCAGTTTTGACAGGCGCTTCCAAGAGACCCAGTACTTC. It yields the protein CASSFDRRFQETQYF.

This clonotype was seen ten or more times. The chain couples TRBV12-3 or TRBV12-4 to TRBJ2-5; 9 bases fit TRBD1. V gave up 5 bases and J gave up 2 bases; unmatched junction bases: 6. This CDR3 has 15 amino acids. The CDR3 coding sequence is TGTGCCAGCAGTCAACAGGGGGCAGAGCAAGAGACCCAGTACTTC. It translates to CASSQQGAEQETQYF.

This clonotype appeared a few times. V gene TRBV11-2 combines with J gene TRBJ2-7, with D perhaps given as TRBD1 or TRBD2 (5 bases each). Germline V gene sequence: CDR1 SGHAT, CDR2 FQNNGV. This CDR3 has 16 residues. V lost 5 bases to trimming and J lost 6 bases, with 23 bases between them. Here the CDR3 reads CASSLAGTGPVSEQYF. In DNA, the CDR3 is TGTGCCAGCAGCCTAGCCGGGACGGGCCCTGTTAGCGAGCAGTACTTC.

The chain uses TRBV20-1 and TRBJ2-5; no firm D call. Germline-derived CDR1 and CDR2 are DFQATT and SNEGSKA (reference sequence). V dropped 3 bases and J dropped 2 bases, with 10 bases sitting between them. The CDR3 sequence is 13 residues long. CDR3 loop: CSARRWGQETQYF. The CDR3 DNA sequence: TGCAGTGCTAGGCGTTGGGGACAAGAGACCCAGTACTTC.

This clonotype was picked up many times. The chain recombines TRBV28 with TRBJ1-1; tentatively, D is TRBD1 (6 bases). V shed 5 bases and J shed 5 bases, with 18 bases lying between them. This CDR3 has 15 residues. The germline gives CDR1 MDHEN, CDR2 SYDVKM. CDR3 protein: CASSPSGRGGTEAFF. Here the CDR3 DNA reads TGTGCCAGCAGTCCCTCGGGAAGGGGGGGGACTGAAGCTTTCTTT.

This clonotype was detected ten times or more. The chain joins TRBV3-1 to TRBJ2-4; the D call may be TRBD1 or TRBD2 (5 bases each). Germline V lookup: CDR1 LGHDT, CDR2 YNNKEL (reference sequence). The CDR3 has 14 amino acids. Trimming shortened V by 3 bases and J by 6 bases, and 12 bases separated the two germline ends. In nucleotides, the CDR3 is TGTGCCAGCAGCCACGCCCTCGGGACAAACATTCAGTACTTC. Amino acids: CASSHALGTNIQYF.